This entry concerns a single T cell receptor beta chain. The sample comes from a study of T cell repertoires in cytomegalovirus infection. The CDR3 is 13 amino acids. From germline, CDR1 is LNHDA and CDR2 SQIVND (reference sequence). Trimming stripped 9 bases from V and 9 bases from J, with 15 bases between. TCRdb used MiXCR to reprocess the reads, holding one entry per CDR3 protein. The repertoire holds approximately 700,000 distinct CDR3 sequences, about a third seen once, with around 2.8% in the top ten. The sample was PBMCs. This chain connects TRBV19 to TRBJ1-6; possible D gene TRBD1, 6 bases. The clonotype was recovered from a human donor in good health (CMV status not recorded). Some clones in this sample may be carry-over from other donors' samples. In nucleotides, the CDR3 is TGTGCCAGCGGGCTACAGGGAAGTTCACCCCTCCACTTT. This gives the protein CASGLQGSSPLHF.